This entry lists 17 T cell receptor beta chains sequenced from one sample in a study of human T cells and chemical hapten exposure. TCRdb ran MiXCR on the RACE reads and lists one entry per CDR3 protein. This sample has under 90,000 distinct CDR3 sequences, with over 8.5% found just once. Sample time point: healthy volunteer bleed at 6 weeks. It was from unfractionated whole blood that total RNA was extracted. Sequenced sample: whole blood. These receptors originate from a male donor in good health. Some clones in this sample may be carry-over from other donors' samples.

The genes are TRBV18 and TRBJ1-6; D remains ambiguous. This CDR3 is built from 16 residues. Germline assignment: CDR1 KGHSH and CDR2 LQKENI. V lost 0 bases and J lost 5, with 11 bases in between. Here the CDR3 reads CASSPPSRGDNSPLHF. Written as DNA, the CDR3 is TGTGCCAGCTCACCACCGTCACGTGGGGATAATTCACCCCTCCACTTT.

The CDR3 bases are TGTGCCAGCAGTGTAGTAGACAGCGATTTTGAAGCTTTCTTT. Translated, it gives CASSVVDSDFEAFF. V and J are TRBV6-1 and TRBJ1-1, with D possibly being TRBD1 (5 bases). Trimming shortened V by 4 bases and J by 7 bases, and 16 bases separated the two germline ends. There are 14 residues in the CDR3. CDR1 MNHNS and CDR2 SASEGT come from the germline V gene.

The chain links TRBV6-2 or TRBV6-3 to TRBJ2-3, with D tentatively TRBD1 (5 bases). The CDR3 runs to 17 residues. V shed 0 bases and J shed 3 bases, with 16 bases lying between them. From germline, CDR1 is MNHEY and CDR2 SVGEGT. CDR3 residues: CASSYSNSAGATDTQYF. In DNA, the CDR3 is TGTGCCAGCAGTTACTCGAATAGTGCTGGGGCAACAGATACGCAGTATTTT.

In this sample, this clonotype turned up a few times. The gene calls are TRBV7-9 and TRBJ1-5, with D possibly being TRBD1 (5 bases). Trimming removed 1 base from V and 1 base from J, with 8 bases in between. The germline CDR1 and CDR2 sequences are SEHNR and FQNEAQ (reference sequence). CDR3 size: 15 residues. CDR3 residues: CASSLGGVSNQPQHF. CDR3 nucleotides: TGTGCCAGCAGCTTAGGGGGGGTGAGCAATCAGCCCCAGCATTTT.

This chain links TRBV19 with TRBJ2-7, with 11 bases matching TRBD1. Germline values: CDR1 LNHDA, CDR2 SQIVND (reference sequence). There are 14 residues in the CDR3. V was clipped by 3 bases and J by 3 bases; unmatched bases: 1. CDR3 in amino acids: CASSMGQGDYEQYF. The CDR3 DNA sequence: TGTGCCAGTAGTATGGGACAGGGGGACTACGAGCAGTACTTC.

This chain joins TRBV6-5 and TRBJ2-3; the match to TRBD2 covers 7 bases. Trimming removed 2 bases from V and 2 bases from J; junction bases left unmatched: 4. Germline CDR1 is MNHEY and CDR2 is SVGAGI. This CDR3 has 15 residues. Here the CDR3 DNA reads TGTGCCAGCAGTTACGCGGGGGTTTACACAGATACGCAGTATTTT. Protein product: CASSYAGVYTDTQYF.

V gene TRBV3-1 combines with J gene TRBJ1-4; D remains ambiguous. Germline V gene data show CDR1 as LGHDT and CDR2 as YNNKEL (reference sequence). This CDR3 is built from 19 residues. Trimming took 0 bases from V and 8 from J, leaving 25 bases between them. The CDR3 protein is CASSQDIRWVRGREEKLFF. Here the CDR3 DNA reads TGTGCCAGCAGCCAAGACATCCGTTGGGTGAGAGGGAGGGAGGAAAAACTGTTTTTT.

This clonotype was observed a handful of times. The V call is TRBV29-1, the J call TRBJ2-7, with 9 nucleotides matching TRBD2. This CDR3 has 15 residues. J lost 7 bases, V lost 2 bases, and 12 bases had no gene match. The germline gives CDR1 SQVTM, CDR2 ANQGSEA. The CDR3 loop is CSVELDAGGPWEQYF. CDR3 bases: TGCAGCGTTGAACTCGACGCGGGAGGGCCGTGGGAGCAGTACTTC.

DNA of the CDR3: TGTGCCAGCAGCCCAGAAAGGGCGGTTTACGAGCAGTACTTC. It is translated as CASSPERAVYEQYF. V usage is TRBV5-8 and J usage is TRBJ2-7; no firm D call. V lost 4 bases, J lost 4 bases, and 15 bases lay in between. CDR1 and CDR2 (germline): SGHTS, YDEGEE. CDR3 length: 14 amino acids. Supplemented by reference TRBV5-8 and TRBJ2-7, the full variable domain reads EAGVTQSPTHLIKTRGQQATLRCSPISGHTSVYWYQQALGLGLQFLLWYDEGEERNRGNFPPRFSGRQFPNYSSELNVNALELEDSALYLCASSPERAVYEQYFGPGTRLTVT.

This clonotype came up many times. The chain is built from TRBV10-2 and TRBJ1-2; 7 positions agree with TRBD1. Germline V gene sequence: CDR1 WSHSY, CDR2 SAAADI. CDR3 length: 15 residues. The junction had 8 bases not matched to a gene; V was cut back by 5 bases and J by 2 bases. This CDR3 is CASSTDRAGNYGYTF. CDR3 coding DNA: TGCGCCAGCAGTACTGACAGGGCAGGAAACTATGGCTACACCTTC.

This chain connects TRBV12-5 to TRBJ1-5, with 8 bases matching TRBD1. Germline V gene lookup returns CDR1 LGHNT and CDR2 FRNRAP. There are 13 residues in the CDR3. V shed 11 bases and J 4 bases; nucleotides not matched to a gene: 7. The CDR3 DNA is TGTGCTTGCGGAGGACAGGGAAATCAGCCCCAGCATTTT. Protein sequence: CACGGQGNQPQHF.

The rearrangement joins TRBV5-1 to TRBJ2-7; D is uncertain. CDR3 size: 13 residues. Germline V gene lookup returns CDR1 SGHRS and CDR2 YFSETQ. The germline V and J ends were trimmed by 0 bases and 3 bases, with 7 bases remaining between them. The CDR3 region has the DNA TGCGCCAGCAGCTTGGCCGGCTACTACGAGCAGTACTTC. This gives the protein CASSLAGYYEQYF.

The chain combines TRBV10-3 with TRBJ2-1; 7 nucleotides align to TRBD1. The ends lost 3 bases at V and 9 bases at J; junction bases unmatched: 5. Germline CDR1 and CDR2: ENHRY and SYGVKD. This CDR3 has 13 amino acids. In DNA form, the CDR3 reads TGTGCCATCAGTGATCGACAGGGCACTGAGCAGTTCTTC. It encodes CAISDRQGTEQFF.

This clonotype came up many times. CDR3 protein: CASSQRGGTDTQYF. The CDR3 nucleotides are TGCGCCAGCAGCCAAAGAGGCGGCACAGATACGCAGTATTTT. This chain joins TRBV4-3 and TRBJ2-3; no clear D. This CDR3 spans 14 amino acids. Germline CDR1 LGHNA, CDR2 YSLEER. V dropped 2 bases and J dropped 1 base, with 7 bases sitting between them.

A few counts support this clonotype. V is TRBV9 and J is TRBJ2-3, with 12 positions matching TRBD2. This CDR3 is built from 17 residues. Germline lookup yields CDR1 SGDLS and CDR2 YYNGEE. V was pared by 4 bases and J by 2 bases, with 8 bases of the junction left unmatched. CDR3 residues: CASSSPTSGSPTDTQYF. The CDR3 DNA follows: TGTGCCAGCAGCTCTCCGACTAGCGGGAGCCCCACAGATACGCAGTATTTT. The full variable domain, completed using reference TRBV9 and TRBJ2-3, is DSGVTQTPKHLITATGQRVTLRCSPRSGDLSVYWYQQSLDQGLQFLIQYYNGEERAKGNILERFSAQQFPDLHSELNLSSLELGDSALYFCASSSPTSGSPTDTQYFGPGTRLTVL.

Only a few counts were recorded for this clonotype. A much larger clone is a single base away; this may be a read error. This chain joins TRBV2 and TRBJ2-2; D might be TRBD1 (5 bases). Trimming took 3 bases from V and 5 from J, leaving 7 bases between them. There are 13 residues in the CDR3. The V gene's germline CDR1 is SNHLY and CDR2 FYNNEI. The CDR3 bases are TGTGCCAGCAGTGACAGGGAAACCGGGGAGCTGTTTTTT. Residues: CASSDRETGELFF.

The gene calls are TRBV3-1 and TRBJ1-1; no firm D call. V was shortened by 6 bases and J by 1 base, with 3 bases between the two germline ends. Germline values: CDR1 LGHDT, CDR2 YNNKEL (reference sequence). The CDR3 runs 11 residues. CDR3 amino acids: CASRGNTEAFF. CDR3 DNA sequence: TGTGCCAGCAGAGGGAACACTGAAGCTTTCTTT.